Sequencing of this TCR beta chain was carried out in a study of T-cell memory formation after mild COVID-19. TCRdb re-called the 5' RACE reads with MiXCR, one entry per CDR3 protein. The table records more than 300,000 distinct CDR3 sequences, more than 20% of them present only once. In germline, CDR1 is SQVTM, CDR2 ANQGSEA. The CDR3 has 13 residues. With V trimmed by 6 bases and J by 4 bases, 5 bases remained unmatched. This clonotype was sampled from a young man who had mild COVID-19 (a few samples of this study predate the infection). Cell type and time point are not known. Sequencing input: PBMCs or a T cell subset sorted from them (not recorded which). The chain links TRBV29-1 to TRBJ2-5; the match to TRBD2 covers 10 bases. This CDR3 reads CSVKRGGLETQYF. The CDR3 bases are TGCAGCGTGAAGCGGGGGGGCTTAGAGACCCAGTACTTC. The complete variable domain, with remaining parts taken from reference TRBV29-1 and TRBJ2-5, reads SAVISQKPSRDICQRGTSLTIQCQVDSQVTMMFWYRQQPGQSLTLIATANQGSEATYESGFVIDKFPISRPNLTFSTLTVSNMSPEDSSIYLCSVKRGGLETQYFGPGTRLLVL.